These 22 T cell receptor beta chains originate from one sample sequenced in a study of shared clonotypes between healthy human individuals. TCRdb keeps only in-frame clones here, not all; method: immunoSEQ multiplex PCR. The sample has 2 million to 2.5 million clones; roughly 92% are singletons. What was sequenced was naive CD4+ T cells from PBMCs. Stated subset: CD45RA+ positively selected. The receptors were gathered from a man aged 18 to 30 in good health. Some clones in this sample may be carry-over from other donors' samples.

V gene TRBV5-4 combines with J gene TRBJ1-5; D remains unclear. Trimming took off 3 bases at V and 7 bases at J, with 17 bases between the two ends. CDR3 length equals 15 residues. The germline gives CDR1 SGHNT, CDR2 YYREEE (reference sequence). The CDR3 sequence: CASSSTGRERQPQHF. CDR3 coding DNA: TGTGCCAGCAGCTCCACTGGGAGGGAACGGCAGCCCCAGCATTTT.

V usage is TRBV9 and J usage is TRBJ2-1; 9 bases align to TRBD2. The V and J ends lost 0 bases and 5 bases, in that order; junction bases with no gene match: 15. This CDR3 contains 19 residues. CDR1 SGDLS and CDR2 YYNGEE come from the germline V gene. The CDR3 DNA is TGTGCCAGCAGCGTAGAGCGAGGGGGCGGACTAGCGAGGAACAATGAGCAGTTCTTC. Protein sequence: CASSVERGGGLARNNEQFF.

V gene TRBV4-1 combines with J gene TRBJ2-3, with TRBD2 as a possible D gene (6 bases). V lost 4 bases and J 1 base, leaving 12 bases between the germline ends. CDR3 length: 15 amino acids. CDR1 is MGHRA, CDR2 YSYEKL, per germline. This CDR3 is CASSPWGDRTDTQYF. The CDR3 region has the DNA TGCGCCAGCAGCCCGTGGGGGGACCGCACAGATACGCAGTATTTT.

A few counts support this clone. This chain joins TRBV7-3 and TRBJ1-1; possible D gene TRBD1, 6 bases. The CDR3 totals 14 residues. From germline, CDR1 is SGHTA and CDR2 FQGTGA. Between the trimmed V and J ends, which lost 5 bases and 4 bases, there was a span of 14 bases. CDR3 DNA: TGTGCCAGCAGCCCCGCAGGGGTCGGCACTGAAGCTTTCTTT. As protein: CASSPAGVGTEAFF.

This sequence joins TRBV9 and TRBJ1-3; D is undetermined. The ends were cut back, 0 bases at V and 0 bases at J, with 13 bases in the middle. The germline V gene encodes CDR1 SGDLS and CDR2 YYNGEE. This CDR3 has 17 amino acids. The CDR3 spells CASSVGIGINSGNTIYF. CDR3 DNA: TGTGCCAGCAGCGTAGGAATAGGCATAAACTCTGGAAACACCATATATTTT. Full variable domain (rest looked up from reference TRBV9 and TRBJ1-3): DSGVTQTPKHLITATGQRVTLRCSPRSGDLSVYWYQQSLDQGLQFLIQYYNGEERAKGNILERFSAQQFPDLHSELNLSSLELGDSALYFCASSVGIGINSGNTIYFGEGSWLTVV.

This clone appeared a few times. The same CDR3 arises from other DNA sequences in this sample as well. DNA for the CDR3: TGTGCCAGCAGCTTAGATACCGGGGAGCTGTTTTTT. Translating it yields CASSLDTGELFF. The J gene is TRBJ2-2, the V gene TRBV7-9; D uncertain. This CDR3 region has 12 residues. Trimming removed 1 base at V and 5 bases at J, with 2 bases between. Germline CDR1 reads SEHNR; CDR2 reads FQNEAQ (reference sequence).

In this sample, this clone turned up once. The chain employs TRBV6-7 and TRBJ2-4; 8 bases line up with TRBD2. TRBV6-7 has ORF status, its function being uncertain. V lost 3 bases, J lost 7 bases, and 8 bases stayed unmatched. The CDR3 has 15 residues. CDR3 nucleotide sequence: TGTGCCAGCAGTTATCTGGGACTAGGTGGGAACATTCAGTACTTC. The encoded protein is CASSYLGLGGNIQYF.

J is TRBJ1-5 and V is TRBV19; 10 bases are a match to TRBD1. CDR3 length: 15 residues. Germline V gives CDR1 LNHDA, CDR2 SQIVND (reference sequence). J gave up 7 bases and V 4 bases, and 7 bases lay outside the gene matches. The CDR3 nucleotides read TGTGCCAGTAGTACTGACAGGGGGCAATACCAGCCCCAGCATTTT. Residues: CASSTDRGQYQPQHF.

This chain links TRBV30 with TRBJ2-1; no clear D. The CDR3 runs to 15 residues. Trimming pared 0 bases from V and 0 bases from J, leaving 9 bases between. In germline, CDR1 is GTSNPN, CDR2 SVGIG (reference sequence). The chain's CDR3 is CAWSVRMVSYNEQFF. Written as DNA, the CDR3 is TGTGCCTGGAGTGTACGAATGGTCTCCTACAATGAGCAGTTCTTC.

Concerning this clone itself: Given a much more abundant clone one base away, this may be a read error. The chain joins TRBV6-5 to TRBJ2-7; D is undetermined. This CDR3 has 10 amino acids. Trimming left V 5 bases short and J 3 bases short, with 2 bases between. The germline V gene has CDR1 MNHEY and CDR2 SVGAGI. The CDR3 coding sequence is TGTGCCAGCAGTAACTACGAGCAGTACTTC. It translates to CASSNYEQYF.

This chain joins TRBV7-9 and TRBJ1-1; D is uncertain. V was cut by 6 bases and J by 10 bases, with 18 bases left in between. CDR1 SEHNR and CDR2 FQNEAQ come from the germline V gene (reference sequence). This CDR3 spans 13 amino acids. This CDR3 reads CASSQAAGRGAFF. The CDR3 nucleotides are TGTGCCAGCAGTCAAGCGGCAGGCCGCGGAGCTTTCTTT.

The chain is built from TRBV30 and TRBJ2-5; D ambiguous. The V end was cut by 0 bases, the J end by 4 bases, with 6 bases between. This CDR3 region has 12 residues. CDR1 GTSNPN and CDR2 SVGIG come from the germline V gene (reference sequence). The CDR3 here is CAWSVDGETQYF. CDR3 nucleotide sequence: TGTGCCTGGAGTGTGGACGGAGAGACCCAGTACTTC. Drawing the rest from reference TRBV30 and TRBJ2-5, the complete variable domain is SQTIHQWPATLVQPVGSPLSLECTVEGTSNPNLYWYRQAAGRGLQLLFYSVGIGQISSEVPQNLSASRPQDRQFILSSKKLLLSDSGFYLCAWSVDGETQYFGPGTRLLVL.

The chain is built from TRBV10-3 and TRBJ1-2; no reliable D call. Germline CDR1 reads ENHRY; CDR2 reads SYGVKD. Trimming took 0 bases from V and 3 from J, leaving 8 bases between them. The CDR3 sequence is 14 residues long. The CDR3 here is CAISESRTDYGYTF. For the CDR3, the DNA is TGTGCCATCAGTGAGTCCAGGACGGACTATGGCTACACCTTC.

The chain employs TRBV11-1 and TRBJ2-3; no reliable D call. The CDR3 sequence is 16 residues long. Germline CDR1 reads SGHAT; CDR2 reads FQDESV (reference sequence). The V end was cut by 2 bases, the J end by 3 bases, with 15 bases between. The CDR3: CASSLLGFGSTDTQYF. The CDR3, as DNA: TGTGCCAGCAGCTTACTGGGCTTTGGTTCGACAGATACGCAGTATTTT.

CDR3 region: CASSYSPYQPQHF. Written as DNA, the CDR3 is TGTGCCAGCAGTTACTCCCCCTATCAGCCCCAGCATTTT. This chain connects TRBV6-5 to TRBJ1-5; D is ambiguous. This CDR3 comprises 13 residues. The germline V and J ends were trimmed by 0 bases and 5 bases, with 5 bases remaining between them. Germline assignment: CDR1 MNHEY and CDR2 SVGAGI.

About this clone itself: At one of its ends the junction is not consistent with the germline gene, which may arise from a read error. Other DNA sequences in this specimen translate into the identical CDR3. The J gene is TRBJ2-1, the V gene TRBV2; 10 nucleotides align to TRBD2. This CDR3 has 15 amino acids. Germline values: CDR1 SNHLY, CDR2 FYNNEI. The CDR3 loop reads CASSEGLAEYNEQFF. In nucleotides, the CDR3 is TGTGCCAGCAGCGAAGGACTAGCGGAATACAATGAGCAGTTCTTC.

In DNA form, the CDR3 reads TGTGCCACCAAAGGGGGGAATAGAGCTTTCTTT. The encoded protein is CATKGGNRAFF. The chain employs TRBV19 and TRBJ1-1; possibly TRBD1 for D (6 bases). This CDR3 is built from 11 residues. V lost 10 bases, J lost 10 bases, and 16 bases lay in between. Per germline, CDR1 LNHDA and CDR2 SQIVND (reference sequence).

Here the CDR3 DNA reads TGTGCCAGCAGTTTAGTATTTATCCTCGGGACTAGCGGCGTCCCAGATACGCAGTATTTT. Translating it yields CASSLVFILGTSGVPDTQYF. V gene TRBV28 combines with J gene TRBJ2-3, with 11 nucleotides matching TRBD2. Looked up from germline, CDR1 is MDHEN and CDR2 is SYDVKM. The CDR3 runs to 20 residues. With 2 bases clipped from V and 4 bases from J, the junction kept 17 bases outside the gene matches.

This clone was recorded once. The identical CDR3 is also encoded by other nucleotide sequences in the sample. The CDR3 nucleotides are TGCGCCAGCAGCTTGGCCGGGACTAGCGGAGATACGCAGTATTTT. Protein product: CASSLAGTSGDTQYF. The chain has TRBV5-1 and TRBJ2-3; 11 bases align to TRBD2. With 0 bases clipped from V and 5 bases from J, the junction kept 2 bases outside the gene matches. Germline CDR1 is SGHRS and CDR2 is YFSETQ. The CDR3 length is 15 residues.

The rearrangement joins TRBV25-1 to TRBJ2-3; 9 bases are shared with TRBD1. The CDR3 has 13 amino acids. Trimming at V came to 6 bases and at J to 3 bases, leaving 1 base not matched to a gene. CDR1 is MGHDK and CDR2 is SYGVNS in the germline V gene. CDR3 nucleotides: TGTGCCAGCAGACAGGGGGCAACAGATACGCAGTATTTT. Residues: CASRQGATDTQYF.

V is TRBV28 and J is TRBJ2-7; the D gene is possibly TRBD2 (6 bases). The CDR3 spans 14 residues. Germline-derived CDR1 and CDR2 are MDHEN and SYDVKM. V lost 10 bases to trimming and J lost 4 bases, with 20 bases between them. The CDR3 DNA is TGTGCCACCAAGGAGGGCAACCCGGGGTACGAGCAGTACTTC. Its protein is CATKEGNPGYEQYF.

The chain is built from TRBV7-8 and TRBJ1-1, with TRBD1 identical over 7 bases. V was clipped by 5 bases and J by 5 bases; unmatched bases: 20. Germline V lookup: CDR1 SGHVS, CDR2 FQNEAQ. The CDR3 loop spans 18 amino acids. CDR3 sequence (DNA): TGTGCCAGCAGCCGAGGTCGGTACAGGGGAGTTTGGTGGACTGAAGCTTTCTTT. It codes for CASSRGRYRGVWWTEAFF.